The rows below give T cell receptor beta chains drawn from one sample of a study of shared clonotypes between healthy human individuals. This table comes from immunoSEQ multiplex PCR, and its TCRdb copy is limited to in-frame clones, with some not included. The sample lists about 2.2 million clones, about 94% occurring once. Sequencing used naive CD8+ T cells from PBMCs. The receptors shown here come from a man in his late teens or twenties in good health. Some clones in this sample may be carry-over from other donors' samples. The CDR3 runs from the conserved cysteine through the conserved F or W. Each record gives: V gene, J gene, CDR3 protein.

v_call: TRBV5-1
j_call: TRBJ2-7
cdr3_aa: CASSLFPSGRDRAYEQYF

v_call: TRBV27
j_call: TRBJ2-7
cdr3_aa: CASSYGESSEQYF

v_call: TRBV4-3
j_call: TRBJ2-3
cdr3_aa: CASTQRGGDTQYF

v_call: TRBV5-1
j_call: TRBJ2-1
cdr3_aa: CASSLATGREQFF

v_call: TRBV19
j_call: TRBJ1-1
cdr3_aa: CASSIMASNTEAFF

v_call: TRBV6-5
j_call: TRBJ1-6
cdr3_aa: CASSLPGPYNSPLHF

v_call: TRBV9
j_call: TRBJ1-3
cdr3_aa: CASSPGQSSGNTIYF

v_call: TRBV7-9
j_call: TRBJ1-5
cdr3_aa: CASSFSSGNQPQHF

v_call: TRBV4-2
j_call: TRBJ2-1
cdr3_aa: CASSHLRTSGNEQFF

v_call: TRBV4-2
j_call: TRBJ2-5
cdr3_aa: CASSQYRSEVETQYF

v_call: TRBV11-2
j_call: TRBJ1-1
cdr3_aa: CASSSYGQGAPEAFF

v_call: TRBV4-3
j_call: TRBJ1-4
cdr3_aa: CASSHTGRTNEKLFF

v_call: TRBV15
j_call: TRBJ1-4
cdr3_aa: CATSSRQRSNEKLFF

v_call: TRBV5-4
j_call: TRBJ1-2
cdr3_aa: CASSLEVSYTF

v_call: TRBV19
j_call: TRBJ1-1
cdr3_aa: CASRLGGSEAFF

v_call: TRBV28
j_call: TRBJ1-1
cdr3_aa: CASSPTGFTEAFF

v_call: TRBV27
j_call: TRBJ1-5
cdr3_aa: CASRDGSWNQPQHF

v_call: TRBV19
j_call: TRBJ2-1
cdr3_aa: CASSIVYGRGAGNEQFF

v_call: TRBV28
j_call: TRBJ2-7
cdr3_aa: CASSPLGEKSSYEQYF

v_call: TRBV6-9
j_call: TRBJ1-5
cdr3_aa: CASSSPAYGTGGGQPQHF

v_call: TRBV7-9
j_call: TRBJ2-1
cdr3_aa: CASSSMASEQFF

v_call: TRBV6-5
j_call: TRBJ2-1
cdr3_aa: CASSLGGEQFF

v_call: TRBV28
j_call: TRBJ2-7
cdr3_aa: CASSLDRAYGEQYF

v_call: TRBV27
j_call: TRBJ2-1
cdr3_aa: CASSLSVGDRVNEQFF